This is a list of T cell receptor beta chains from one sample in a study of beta chain features in type 1 diabetes. This table comes from immunoSEQ multiplex PCR, and its TCRdb copy is limited to in-frame clones, with some not included. The sample holds 150,000 or so clones, 7.5% to 9.5% seen once. Sample: central memory CD4+ T cells from blood. The receptor set was obtained from a woman younger than 35 in good health. Both conserved end residues are part of each CDR3.

V	J	CDR3
TRBV27	TRBJ1-1	CASSPQGTEAFF
TRBV9	TRBJ1-2	CASSPPAGNYGYTF
TRBV19	TRBJ1-2	CASRVSDREDGYTF
TRBV29-1	TRBJ2-2	CSVRGPSNTGELFF
TRBV18	TRBJ2-7	CASSSQGATSYEQYF
TRBV2	TRBJ2-1	CASSELNNEQFF
TRBV5-1	TRBJ2-1	CASSLNGLEYNEQFF
TRBV7-2	TRBJ1-3	CASSLDRFSGNTIYF
TRBV27	TRBJ1-6	CASSPGFYNSPLHF
TRBV5-1	TRBJ2-7	CASSPGAGGAYEQYF
TRBV2	TRBJ2-7	CASSYLAGASYEQYF
TRBV11-3	TRBJ2-1	CASSSMGTSGRMNEQFF
TRBV4-1	TRBJ1-3	CAIRGLGNTIYF
TRBV19	TRBJ2-1	CATYKGLAGVNEQFF
TRBV27	TRBJ2-5	CASSSMVHEAQYF
TRBV9	TRBJ2-7	CASSHPGQGSHEQYF
TRBV6-5	TRBJ1-2	CASSYSTGQNGYTF
TRBV7-9	TRBJ1-5	CASSLGAGTNQPQHF
TRBV7-8	TRBJ2-3	CASSLSSGGGLSTDTQYF
TRBV2	TRBJ1-1	CASNNGQSNTEAFF
TRBV5-4	TRBJ2-3	CASSPRTGGVPDTQYF
TRBV2	TRBJ2-1	CASSRTSGRDSYNEQFF
TRBV19	TRBJ2-2	CASTQEYVGELFF
TRBV30	TRBJ2-1	CAWSERLARNYNEQFF
TRBV6-4	TRBJ1-1	CASRRTGLNTEAFF
TRBV7-6	TRBJ2-2	CASSPNRGKNTGELFF
TRBV5-1	TRBJ2-5	CASSLERTSSRETQYF
TRBV6-5	TRBJ2-7	CASSPHSYEQYF
TRBV7-3	TRBJ2-1	CASSQGTSSYNEQFF